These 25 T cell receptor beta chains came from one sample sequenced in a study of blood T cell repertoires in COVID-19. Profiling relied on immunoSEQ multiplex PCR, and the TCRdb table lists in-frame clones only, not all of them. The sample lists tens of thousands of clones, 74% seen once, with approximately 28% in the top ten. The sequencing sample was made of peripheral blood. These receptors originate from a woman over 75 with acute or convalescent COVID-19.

The CDR3 DNA sequence: TGTGCCAGTAGTATACCCGGATCCCGGGGGACCCAGTACTTC. This translates into CASSIPGSRGTQYF. This sequence joins TRBV19 and TRBJ2-5; D possibly corresponds to TRBD2 (5 bases). CDR3 length: 14 residues. V was shortened by 2 bases and J by 7 bases, with 14 bases between the two germline ends. Per the germline V gene, CDR1 is LNHDA and CDR2 is SQIVND (reference sequence).

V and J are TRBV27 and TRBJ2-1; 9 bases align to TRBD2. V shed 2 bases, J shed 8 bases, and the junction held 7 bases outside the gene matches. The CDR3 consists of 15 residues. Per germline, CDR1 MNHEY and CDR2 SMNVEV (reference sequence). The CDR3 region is CASSLRGRALDEQFF. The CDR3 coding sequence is TGTGCCAGCAGTTTACGCGGGAGGGCTTTGGATGAGCAGTTCTTC.

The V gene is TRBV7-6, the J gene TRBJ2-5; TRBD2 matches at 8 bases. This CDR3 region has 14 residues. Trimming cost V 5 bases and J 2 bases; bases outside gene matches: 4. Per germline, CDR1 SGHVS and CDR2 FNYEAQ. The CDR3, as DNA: TGTGCCAGCAGCGGGTTAGCGGGACAAGAGACCCAGTACTTC. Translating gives CASSGLAGQETQYF.

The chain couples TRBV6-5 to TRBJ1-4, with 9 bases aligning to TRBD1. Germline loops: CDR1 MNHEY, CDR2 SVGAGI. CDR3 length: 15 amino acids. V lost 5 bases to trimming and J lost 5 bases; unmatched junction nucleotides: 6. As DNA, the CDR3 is TGTGCCAGCAGTCAGAGGACAGGGGTAAATGAAAAACTGTTTTTT. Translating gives CASSQRTGVNEKLFF.

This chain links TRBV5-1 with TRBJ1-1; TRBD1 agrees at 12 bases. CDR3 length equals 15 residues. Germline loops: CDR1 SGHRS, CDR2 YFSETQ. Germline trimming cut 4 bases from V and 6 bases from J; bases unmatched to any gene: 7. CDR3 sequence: CASSLGTGGIAEAFF. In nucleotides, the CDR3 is TGCGCCAGCAGCCTAGGGACAGGGGGCATCGCTGAAGCTTTCTTT.

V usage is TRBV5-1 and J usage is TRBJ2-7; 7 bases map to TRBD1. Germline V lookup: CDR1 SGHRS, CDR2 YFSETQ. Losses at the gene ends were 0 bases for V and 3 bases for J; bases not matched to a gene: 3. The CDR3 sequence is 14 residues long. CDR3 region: CASSLVQGVYEQYF. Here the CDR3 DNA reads TGCGCCAGCAGCTTGGTGCAGGGGGTCTACGAGCAGTACTTC.

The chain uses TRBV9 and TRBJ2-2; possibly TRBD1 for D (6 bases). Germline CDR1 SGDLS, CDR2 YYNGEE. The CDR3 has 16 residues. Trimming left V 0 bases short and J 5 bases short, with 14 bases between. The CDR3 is CASSVDVGGVTGELFF. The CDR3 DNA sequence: TGTGCCAGCAGCGTAGATGTAGGGGGAGTTACCGGGGAGCTGTTTTTT.

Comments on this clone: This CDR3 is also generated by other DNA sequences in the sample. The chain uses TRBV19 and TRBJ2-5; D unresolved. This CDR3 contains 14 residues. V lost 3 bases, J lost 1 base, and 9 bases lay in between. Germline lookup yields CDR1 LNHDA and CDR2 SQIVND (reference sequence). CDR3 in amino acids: CASSMRTGQETQYF. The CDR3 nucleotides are TGTGCCAGTAGTATGAGAACGGGCCAAGAGACCCAGTACTTC.

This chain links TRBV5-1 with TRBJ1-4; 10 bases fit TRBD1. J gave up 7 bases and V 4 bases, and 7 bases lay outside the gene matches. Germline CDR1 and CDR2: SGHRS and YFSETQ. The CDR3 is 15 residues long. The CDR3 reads CASSMTGTGVEKLFF. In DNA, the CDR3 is TGCGCCAGCAGCATGACCGGGACAGGGGTTGAAAAACTGTTTTTT.

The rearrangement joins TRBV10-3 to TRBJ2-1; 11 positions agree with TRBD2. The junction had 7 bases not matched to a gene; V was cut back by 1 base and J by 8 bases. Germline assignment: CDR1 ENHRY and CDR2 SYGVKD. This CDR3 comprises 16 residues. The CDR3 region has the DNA TGTGCCATCAGTGAGTTTAGCGGGAGGGCCGGCGATGAGCAGTTCTTC. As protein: CAISEFSGRAGDEQFF.

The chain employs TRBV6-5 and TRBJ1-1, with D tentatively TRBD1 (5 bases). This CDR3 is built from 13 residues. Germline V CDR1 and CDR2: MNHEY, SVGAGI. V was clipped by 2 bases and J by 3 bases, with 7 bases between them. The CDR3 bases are TGTGCCAGCAGTTACGGCAGGGACACTGAAGCTTTCTTT. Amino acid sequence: CASSYGRDTEAFF.

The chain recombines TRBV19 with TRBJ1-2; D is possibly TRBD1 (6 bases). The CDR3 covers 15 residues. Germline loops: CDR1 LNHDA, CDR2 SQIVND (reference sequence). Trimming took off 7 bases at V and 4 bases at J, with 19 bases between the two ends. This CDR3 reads CASKPQGPMGYGYTF. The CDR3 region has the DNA TGTGCCAGTAAACCACAGGGCCCTATGGGCTATGGCTACACCTTC.

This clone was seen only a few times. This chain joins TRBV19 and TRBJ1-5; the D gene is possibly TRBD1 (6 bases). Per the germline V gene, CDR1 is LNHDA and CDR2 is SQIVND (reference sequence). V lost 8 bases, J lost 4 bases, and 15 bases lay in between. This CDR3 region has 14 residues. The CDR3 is CASRLGATNQPQHF. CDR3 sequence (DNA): TGTGCCAGTCGGCTGGGGGCTACAAATCAGCCCCAGCATTTT.

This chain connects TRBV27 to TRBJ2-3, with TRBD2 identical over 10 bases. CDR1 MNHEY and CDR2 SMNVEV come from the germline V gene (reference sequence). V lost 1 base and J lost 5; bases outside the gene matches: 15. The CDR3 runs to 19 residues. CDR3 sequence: CASSLLVGASGSPRDTQYF. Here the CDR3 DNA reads TGTGCCAGCAGTTTATTAGTTGGGGCTAGCGGGAGCCCCAGAGATACGCAGTATTTT.

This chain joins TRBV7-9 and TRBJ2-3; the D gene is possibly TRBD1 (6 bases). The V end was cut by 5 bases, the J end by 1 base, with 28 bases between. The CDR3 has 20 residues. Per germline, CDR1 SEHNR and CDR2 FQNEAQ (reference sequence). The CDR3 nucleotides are TGTGCCAGCAGCATAAAAAGGGGGACGAACCTTCCCCGGGGCACAGATACGCAGTATTTT. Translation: CASSIKRGTNLPRGTDTQYF.

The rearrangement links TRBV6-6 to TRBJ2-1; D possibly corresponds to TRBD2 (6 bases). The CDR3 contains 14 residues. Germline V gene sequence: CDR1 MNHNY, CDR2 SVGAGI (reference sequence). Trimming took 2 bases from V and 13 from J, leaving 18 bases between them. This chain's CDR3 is CASSYPNFGSFQFF. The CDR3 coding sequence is TGTGCCAGCAGTTACCCGAACTTCGGGAGTTTTCAGTTCTTC.

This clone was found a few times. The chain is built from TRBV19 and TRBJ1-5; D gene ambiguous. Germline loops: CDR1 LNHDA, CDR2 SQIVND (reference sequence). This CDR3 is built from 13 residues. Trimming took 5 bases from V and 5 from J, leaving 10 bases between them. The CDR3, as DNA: TGTGCCAGTAGTTGGGAGGCGCATCAGCCCCAGCATTTT. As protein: CASSWEAHQPQHF.

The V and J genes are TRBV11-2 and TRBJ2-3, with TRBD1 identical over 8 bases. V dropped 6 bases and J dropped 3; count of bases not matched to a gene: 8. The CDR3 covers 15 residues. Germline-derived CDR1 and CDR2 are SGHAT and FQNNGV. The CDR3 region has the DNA TGTGCCAGCAGTTATCAGGGGGCTGGGACAGATACGCAGTATTTT. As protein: CASSYQGAGTDTQYF.

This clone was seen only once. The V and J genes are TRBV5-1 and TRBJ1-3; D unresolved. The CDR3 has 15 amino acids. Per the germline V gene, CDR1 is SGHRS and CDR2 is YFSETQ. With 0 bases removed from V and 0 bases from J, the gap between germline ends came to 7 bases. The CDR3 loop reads CASSLGASSGNTIYF. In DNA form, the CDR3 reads TGCGCCAGCAGCTTGGGCGCTAGCTCTGGAAACACCATATATTTT.

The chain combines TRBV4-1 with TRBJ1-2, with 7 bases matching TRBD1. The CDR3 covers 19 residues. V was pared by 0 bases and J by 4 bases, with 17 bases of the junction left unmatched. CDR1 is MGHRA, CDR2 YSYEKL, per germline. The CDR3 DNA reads TGCGCCAGCAGCCAAGAAAGAACAGGGGCCTTATTTGATGCCTATGGCTACACCTTC. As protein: CASSQERTGALFDAYGYTF.

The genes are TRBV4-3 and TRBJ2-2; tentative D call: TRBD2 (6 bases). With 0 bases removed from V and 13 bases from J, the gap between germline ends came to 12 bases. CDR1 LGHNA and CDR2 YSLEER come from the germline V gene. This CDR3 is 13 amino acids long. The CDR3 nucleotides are TGCGCCAGCAGCCAAGAAGGAGGGATTCGGCTGTTTTTT. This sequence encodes CASSQEGGIRLFF.

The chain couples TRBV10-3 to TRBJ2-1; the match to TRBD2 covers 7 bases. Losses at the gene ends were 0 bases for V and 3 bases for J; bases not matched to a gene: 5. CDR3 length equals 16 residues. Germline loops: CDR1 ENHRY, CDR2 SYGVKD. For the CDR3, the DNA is TGTGCCATCAGTGAGTCGGGGAGGGCCAGCTACAATGAGCAGTTCTTC. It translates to CAISESGRASYNEQFF.

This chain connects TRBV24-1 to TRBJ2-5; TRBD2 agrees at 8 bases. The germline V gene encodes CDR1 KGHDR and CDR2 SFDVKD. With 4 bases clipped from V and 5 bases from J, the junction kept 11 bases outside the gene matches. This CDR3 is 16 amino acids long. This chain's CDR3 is CATSDPKLAGTETQYF. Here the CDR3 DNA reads TGTGCCACCAGTGACCCCAAGTTAGCGGGAACGGAGACCCAGTACTTC.

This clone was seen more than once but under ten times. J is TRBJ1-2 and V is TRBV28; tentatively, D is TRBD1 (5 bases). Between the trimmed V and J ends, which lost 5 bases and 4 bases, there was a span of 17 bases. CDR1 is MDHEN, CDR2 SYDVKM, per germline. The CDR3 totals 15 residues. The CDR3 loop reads CASSLMGGLGYGYTF. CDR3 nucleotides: TGTGCCAGCAGTCTAATGGGGGGGTTGGGCTATGGCTACACCTTC.

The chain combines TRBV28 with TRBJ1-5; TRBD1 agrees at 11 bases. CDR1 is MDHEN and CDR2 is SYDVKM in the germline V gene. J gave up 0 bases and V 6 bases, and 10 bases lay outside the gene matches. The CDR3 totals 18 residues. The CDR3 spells CASSPRTGGTYSNQPQHF. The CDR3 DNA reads TGTGCCAGCAGCCCGCGGACAGGGGGCACTTATAGCAATCAGCCCCAGCATTTT.